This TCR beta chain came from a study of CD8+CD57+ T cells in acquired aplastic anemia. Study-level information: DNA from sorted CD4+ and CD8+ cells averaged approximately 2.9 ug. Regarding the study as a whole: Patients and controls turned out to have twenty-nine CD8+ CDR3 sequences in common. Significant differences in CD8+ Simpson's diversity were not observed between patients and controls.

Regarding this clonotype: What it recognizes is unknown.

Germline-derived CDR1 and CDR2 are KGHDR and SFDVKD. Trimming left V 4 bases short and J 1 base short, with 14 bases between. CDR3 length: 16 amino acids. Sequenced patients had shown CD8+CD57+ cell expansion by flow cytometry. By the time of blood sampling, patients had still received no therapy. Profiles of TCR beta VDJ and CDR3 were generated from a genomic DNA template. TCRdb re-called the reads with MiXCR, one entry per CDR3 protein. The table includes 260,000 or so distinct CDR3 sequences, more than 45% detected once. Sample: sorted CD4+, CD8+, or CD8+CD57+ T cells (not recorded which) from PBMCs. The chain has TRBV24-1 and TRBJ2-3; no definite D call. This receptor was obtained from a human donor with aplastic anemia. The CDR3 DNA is TGTGCCACCAGTGAGTACGGACCCGTGGGCACAGATACGCAGTATTTT. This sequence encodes CATSEYGPVGTDTQYF.